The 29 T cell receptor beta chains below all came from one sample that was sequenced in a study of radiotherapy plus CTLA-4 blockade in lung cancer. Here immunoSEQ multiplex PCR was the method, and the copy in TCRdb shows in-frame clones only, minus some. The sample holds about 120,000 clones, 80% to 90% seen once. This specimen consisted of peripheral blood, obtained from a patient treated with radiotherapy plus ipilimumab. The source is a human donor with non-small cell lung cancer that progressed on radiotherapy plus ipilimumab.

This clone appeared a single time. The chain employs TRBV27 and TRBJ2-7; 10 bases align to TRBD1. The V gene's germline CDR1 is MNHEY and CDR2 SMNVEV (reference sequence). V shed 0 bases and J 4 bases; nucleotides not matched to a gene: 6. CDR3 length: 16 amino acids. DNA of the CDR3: TGTGCCAGCAGTTTATCAAGGGACAGGGGAGCATACGAGCAGTACTTC. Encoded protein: CASSLSRDRGAYEQYF.

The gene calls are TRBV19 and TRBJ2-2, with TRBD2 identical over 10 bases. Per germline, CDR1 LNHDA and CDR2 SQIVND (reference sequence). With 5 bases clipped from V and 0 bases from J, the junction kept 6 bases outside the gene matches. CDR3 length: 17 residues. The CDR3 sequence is CASSLKGLAANTGELFF. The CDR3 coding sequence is TGTGCCAGTAGTCTCAAAGGACTAGCGGCGAACACCGGGGAGCTGTTTTTT.

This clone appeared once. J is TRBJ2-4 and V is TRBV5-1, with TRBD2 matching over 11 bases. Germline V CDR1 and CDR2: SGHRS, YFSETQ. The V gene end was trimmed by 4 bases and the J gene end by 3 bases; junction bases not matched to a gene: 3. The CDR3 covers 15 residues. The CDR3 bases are TGCGCCAGCAGCACCGGGACTAGCGGCAAAAACATTCAGTACTTC. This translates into CASSTGTSGKNIQYF.

The CDR3 bases are TGTGCCAGCACCAACCTCGGGTCCAAGACCCAGTACTTC. This encodes CASTNLGSKTQYF. V gene TRBV6-5 combines with J gene TRBJ2-5; the D is unclear. Trimming left V 7 bases short and J 6 bases short, with 15 bases between. The CDR3 contains 13 residues. CDR1 and CDR2 from the germline V gene are MNHEY and SVGAGI.

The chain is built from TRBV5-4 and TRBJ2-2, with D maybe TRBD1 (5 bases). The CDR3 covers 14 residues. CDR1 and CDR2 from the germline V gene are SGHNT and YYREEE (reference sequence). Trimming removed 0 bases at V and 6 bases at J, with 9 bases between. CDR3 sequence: CASSLEGLAGELFF. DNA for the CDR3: TGTGCCAGCAGCTTGGAGGGGTTGGCCGGGGAGCTGTTTTTT.

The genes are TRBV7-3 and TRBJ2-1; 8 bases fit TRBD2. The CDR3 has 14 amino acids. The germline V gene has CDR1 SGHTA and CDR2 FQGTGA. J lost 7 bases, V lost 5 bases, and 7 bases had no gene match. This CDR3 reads CASSQAGVLNEQFF. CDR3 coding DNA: TGTGCCAGCAGCCAAGCGGGAGTCTTGAATGAGCAGTTCTTC.

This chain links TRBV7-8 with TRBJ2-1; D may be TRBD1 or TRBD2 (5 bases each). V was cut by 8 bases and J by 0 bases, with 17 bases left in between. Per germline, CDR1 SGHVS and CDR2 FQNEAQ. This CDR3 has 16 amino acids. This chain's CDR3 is CASAGKQAISYNEQFF. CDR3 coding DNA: TGTGCCAGCGCCGGGAAACAGGCGATCTCCTACAATGAGCAGTTCTTC.

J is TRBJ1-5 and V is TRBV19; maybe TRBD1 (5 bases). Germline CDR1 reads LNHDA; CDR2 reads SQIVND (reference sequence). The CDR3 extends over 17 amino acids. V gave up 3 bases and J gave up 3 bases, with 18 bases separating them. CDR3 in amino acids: CASSMVGRRGDNQPQHF. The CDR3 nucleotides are TGTGCCAGTAGTATGGTGGGACGACGGGGCGACAATCAGCCCCAGCATTTT.

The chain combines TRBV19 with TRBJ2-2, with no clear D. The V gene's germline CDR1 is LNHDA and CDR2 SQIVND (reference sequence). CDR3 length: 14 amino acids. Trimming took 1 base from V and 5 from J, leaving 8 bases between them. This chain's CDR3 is CASSIAGFTGELFF. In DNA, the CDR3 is TGTGCCAGTAGTATAGCGGGCTTTACCGGGGAGCTGTTTTTT.

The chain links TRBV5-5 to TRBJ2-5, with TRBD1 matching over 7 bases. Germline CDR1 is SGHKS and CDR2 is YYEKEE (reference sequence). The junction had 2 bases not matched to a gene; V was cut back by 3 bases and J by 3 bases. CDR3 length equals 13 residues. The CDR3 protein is CASSSQGEETQYF. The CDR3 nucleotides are TGTGCCAGCAGCTCCCAGGGGGAAGAGACCCAGTACTTC.

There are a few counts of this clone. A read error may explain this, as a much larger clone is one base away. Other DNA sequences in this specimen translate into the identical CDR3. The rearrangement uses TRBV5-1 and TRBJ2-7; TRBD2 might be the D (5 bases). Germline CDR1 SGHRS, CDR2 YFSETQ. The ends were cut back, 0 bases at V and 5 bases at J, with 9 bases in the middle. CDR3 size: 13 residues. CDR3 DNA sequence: TGCGCCAGCAGCTTGGTAGCAGCGGACGAGCAGTACTTC. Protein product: CASSLVAADEQYF.

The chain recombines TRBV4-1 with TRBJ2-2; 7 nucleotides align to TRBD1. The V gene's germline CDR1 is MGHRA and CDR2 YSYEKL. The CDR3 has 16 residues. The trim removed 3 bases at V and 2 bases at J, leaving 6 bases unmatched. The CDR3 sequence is CASSHPGQVNTGELFF. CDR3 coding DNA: TGCGCCAGCAGCCATCCAGGACAGGTCAACACCGGGGAGCTGTTTTTT.

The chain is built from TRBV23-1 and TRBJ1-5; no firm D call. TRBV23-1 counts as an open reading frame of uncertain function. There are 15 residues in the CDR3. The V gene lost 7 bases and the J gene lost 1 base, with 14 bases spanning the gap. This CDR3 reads CASNLGGFSNQPQHF. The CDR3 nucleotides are TGCGCCAGCAACTTGGGAGGTTTCAGCAATCAGCCCCAGCATTTT.

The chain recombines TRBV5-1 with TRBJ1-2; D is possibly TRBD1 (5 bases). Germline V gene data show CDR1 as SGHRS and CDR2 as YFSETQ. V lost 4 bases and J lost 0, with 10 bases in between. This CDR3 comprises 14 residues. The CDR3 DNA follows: TGCGCCAGCAGCCTCGGGACGGCTAACTATGGCTACACCTTC. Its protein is CASSLGTANYGYTF.

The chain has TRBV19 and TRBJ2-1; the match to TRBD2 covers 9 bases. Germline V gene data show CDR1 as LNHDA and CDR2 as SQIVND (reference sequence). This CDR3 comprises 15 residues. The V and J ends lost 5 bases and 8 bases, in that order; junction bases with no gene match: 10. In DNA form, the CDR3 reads TGTGCCAGTAGTTATAGCGGGAGCGGGTTGGATGAGCAGTTCTTC. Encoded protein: CASSYSGSGLDEQFF.

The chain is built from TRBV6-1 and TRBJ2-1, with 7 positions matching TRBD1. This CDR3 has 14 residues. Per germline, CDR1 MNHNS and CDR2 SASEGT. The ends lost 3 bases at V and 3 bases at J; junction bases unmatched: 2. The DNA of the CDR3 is TGTGCCAGCAGTGACCGGGACAGCTACAATGAGCAGTTCTTC. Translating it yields CASSDRDSYNEQFF.

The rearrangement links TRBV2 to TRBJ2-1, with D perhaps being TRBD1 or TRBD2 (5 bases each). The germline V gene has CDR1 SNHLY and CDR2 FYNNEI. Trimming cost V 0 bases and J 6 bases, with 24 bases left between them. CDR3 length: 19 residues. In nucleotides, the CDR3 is TGTGCCAGCAGTGAAGCGGGGGTATTTCAGGAGCCCCTCTTCAATGAGCAGTTCTTC. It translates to CASSEAGVFQEPLFNEQFF.

CDR3 amino acids: CASSGFPRPYNEQFF. The DNA for the CDR3 is TGTGCCAGCAGTGGTTTCCCTCGGCCCTACAATGAGCAGTTCTTC. The chain employs TRBV6-1 and TRBJ2-1; D call uncertain. This CDR3 comprises 15 residues. Germline CDR1 is MNHNS and CDR2 is SASEGT. The V end lost 4 bases, the J end lost 2 bases, and 12 bases lay between the germline ends.

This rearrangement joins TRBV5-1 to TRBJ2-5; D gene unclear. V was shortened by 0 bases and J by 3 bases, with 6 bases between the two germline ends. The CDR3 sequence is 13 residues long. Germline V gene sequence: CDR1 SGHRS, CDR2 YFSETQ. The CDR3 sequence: CASSLGQEETQYF. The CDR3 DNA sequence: TGCGCCAGCAGCTTGGGTCAGGAAGAGACCCAGTACTTC.

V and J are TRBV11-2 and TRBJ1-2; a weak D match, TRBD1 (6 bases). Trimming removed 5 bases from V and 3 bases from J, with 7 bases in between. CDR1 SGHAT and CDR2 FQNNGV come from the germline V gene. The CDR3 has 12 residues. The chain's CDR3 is CASSRQDYGYTF. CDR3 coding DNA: TGTGCCAGCAGCCGACAGGACTATGGCTACACCTTC. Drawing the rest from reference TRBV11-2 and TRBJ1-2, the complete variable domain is EAGVAQSPRYKIIEKRQSVAFWCNPISGHATLYWYQQILGQGPKLLIQFQNNGVVDDSQLPKDRFSAERLKGVDSTLKIQPAKLEDSAVYLCASSRQDYGYTFGSGTRLTVV.

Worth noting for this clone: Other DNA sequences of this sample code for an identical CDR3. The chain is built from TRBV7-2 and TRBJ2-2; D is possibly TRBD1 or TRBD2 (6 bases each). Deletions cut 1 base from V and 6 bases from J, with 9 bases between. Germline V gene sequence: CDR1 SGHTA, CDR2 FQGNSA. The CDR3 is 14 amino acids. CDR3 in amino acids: CASSLGGGPGELFF. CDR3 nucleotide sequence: TGTGCCAGCAGCTTAGGTGGGGGGCCCGGGGAGCTGTTTTTT.

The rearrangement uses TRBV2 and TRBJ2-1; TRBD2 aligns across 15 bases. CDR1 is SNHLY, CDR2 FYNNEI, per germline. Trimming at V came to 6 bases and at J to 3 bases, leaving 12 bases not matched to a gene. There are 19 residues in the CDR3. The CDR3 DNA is TGTGCCAGCAGCCTAGGGGGACTAGCGGGAGGCCCCCGCTACAATGAGCAGTTCTTC. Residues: CASSLGGLAGGPRYNEQFF.

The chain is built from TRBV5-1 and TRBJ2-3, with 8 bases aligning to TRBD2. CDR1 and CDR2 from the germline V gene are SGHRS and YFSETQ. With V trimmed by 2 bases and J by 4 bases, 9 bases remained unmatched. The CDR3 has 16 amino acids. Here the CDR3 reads CASSFGSGSYADTQYF. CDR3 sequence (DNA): TGCGCCAGCAGCTTTGGCAGCGGGAGCTACGCAGATACGCAGTATTTT.

This CDR3 reads CASSTTPQTGYNEQFF. In DNA form, the CDR3 reads TGTGCCAGCAGCACCACTCCCCAAACGGGCTACAATGAGCAGTTCTTC. The chain uses TRBV9 and TRBJ2-1, with no clear D. CDR1 SGDLS and CDR2 YYNGEE come from the germline V gene. V shed 4 bases and J shed 3 bases, with 17 bases lying between them. CDR3 size: 16 residues.

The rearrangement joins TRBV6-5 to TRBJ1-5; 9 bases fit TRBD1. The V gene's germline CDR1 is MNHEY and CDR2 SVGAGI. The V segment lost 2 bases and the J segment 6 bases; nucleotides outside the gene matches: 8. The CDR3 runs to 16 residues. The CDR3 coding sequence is TGTGCCAGCAGTTACGGGTACAGGGGGCCTCGTCAGCCCCAGCATTTT. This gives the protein CASSYGYRGPRQPQHF.

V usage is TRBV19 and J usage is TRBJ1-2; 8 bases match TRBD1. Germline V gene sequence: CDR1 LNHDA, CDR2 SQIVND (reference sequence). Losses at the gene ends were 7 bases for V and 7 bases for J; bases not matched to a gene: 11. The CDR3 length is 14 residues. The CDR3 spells CASTTSRGPRGYTF. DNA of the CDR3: TGTGCCAGTACCACCAGCAGGGGGCCTCGTGGCTACACCTTC.

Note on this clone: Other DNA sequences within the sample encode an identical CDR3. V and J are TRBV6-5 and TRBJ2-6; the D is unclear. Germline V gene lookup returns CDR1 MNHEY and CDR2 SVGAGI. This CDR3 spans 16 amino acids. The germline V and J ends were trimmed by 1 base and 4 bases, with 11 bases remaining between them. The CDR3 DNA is TGTGCCAGCAGTTACTTTGAAGGGTCCGGGGCCAACGTCCTGACTTTC. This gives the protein CASSYFEGSGANVLTF.

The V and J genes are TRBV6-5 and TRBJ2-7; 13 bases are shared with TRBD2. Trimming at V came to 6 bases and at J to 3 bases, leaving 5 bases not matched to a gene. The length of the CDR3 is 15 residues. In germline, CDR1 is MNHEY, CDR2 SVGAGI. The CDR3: CASSPRTSGSYEQYF. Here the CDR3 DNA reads TGTGCCAGCAGCCCTCGGACTAGCGGGAGCTACGAGCAGTACTTC.

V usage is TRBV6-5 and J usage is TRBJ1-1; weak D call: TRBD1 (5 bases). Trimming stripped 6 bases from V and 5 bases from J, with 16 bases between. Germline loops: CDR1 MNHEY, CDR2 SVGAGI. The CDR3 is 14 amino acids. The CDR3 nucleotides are TGTGCCAGCAGGCCGTGGGGGAAGGGGACTGAAGCTTTCTTT. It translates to CASRPWGKGTEAFF.